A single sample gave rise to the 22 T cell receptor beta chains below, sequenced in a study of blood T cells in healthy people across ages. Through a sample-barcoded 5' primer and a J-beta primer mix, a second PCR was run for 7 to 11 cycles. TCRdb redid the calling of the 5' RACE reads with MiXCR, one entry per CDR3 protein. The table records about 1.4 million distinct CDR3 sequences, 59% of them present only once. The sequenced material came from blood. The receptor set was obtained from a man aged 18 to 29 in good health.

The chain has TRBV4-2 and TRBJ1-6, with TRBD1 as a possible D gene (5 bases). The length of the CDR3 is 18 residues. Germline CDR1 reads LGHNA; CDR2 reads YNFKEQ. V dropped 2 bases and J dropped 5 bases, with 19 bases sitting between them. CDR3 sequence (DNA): TGTGCCAGCAGCCAAAACCGCGGGGGTGTAATTAATAATTCACCCCTCCACTTT. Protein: CASSQNRGGVINNSPLHF.

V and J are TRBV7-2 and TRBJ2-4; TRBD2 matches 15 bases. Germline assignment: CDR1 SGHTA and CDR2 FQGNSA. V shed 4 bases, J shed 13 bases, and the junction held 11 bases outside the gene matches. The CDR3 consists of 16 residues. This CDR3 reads CASSSGLAGGKNEQYF. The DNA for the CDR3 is TGTGCCAGCAGCTCGGGACTAGCGGGGGGCAAGAATGAGCAGTACTTC.

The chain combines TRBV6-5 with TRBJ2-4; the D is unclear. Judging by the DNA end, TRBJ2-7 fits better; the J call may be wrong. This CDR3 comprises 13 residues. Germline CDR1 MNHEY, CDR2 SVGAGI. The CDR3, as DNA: TGTGCCAGCAGTTACTCGATTCGTGACGAGCAGTACTTC. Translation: CASSYSIRDEQYF.

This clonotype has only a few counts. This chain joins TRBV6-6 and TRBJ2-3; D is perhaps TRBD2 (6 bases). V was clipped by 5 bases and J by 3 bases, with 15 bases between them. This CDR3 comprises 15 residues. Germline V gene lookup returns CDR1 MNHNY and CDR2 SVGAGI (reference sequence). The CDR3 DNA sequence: TGTGCCAGCAGTCTCCTCCGGGGGTTTACAGATACGCAGTATTTT. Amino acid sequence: CASSLLRGFTDTQYF.

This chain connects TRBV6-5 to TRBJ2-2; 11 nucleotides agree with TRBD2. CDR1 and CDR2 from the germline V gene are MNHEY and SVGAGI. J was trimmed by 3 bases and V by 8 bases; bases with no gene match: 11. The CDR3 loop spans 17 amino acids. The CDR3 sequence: CASCVLAGVPDTGELFF. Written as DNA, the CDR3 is TGTGCCAGCTGTGTACTAGCGGGAGTCCCCGACACCGGGGAGCTGTTTTTT.

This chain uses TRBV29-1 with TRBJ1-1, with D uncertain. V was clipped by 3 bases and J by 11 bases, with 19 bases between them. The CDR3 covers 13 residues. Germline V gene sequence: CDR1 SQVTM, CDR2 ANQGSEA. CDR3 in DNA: TGCAGCGTTGACAGAGGGAGAGCGGGGTTTGCTTTCTTT. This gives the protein CSVDRGRAGFAFF.

The chain's CDR3 is CASSLGLGLETQYF. The DNA of the CDR3 is TGCGCCAGCAGCCTCGGACTCGGATTGGAGACCCAGTACTTC. This chain uses TRBV4-1 with TRBJ2-7, with TRBD2 as a possible D gene (5 bases). The J call may be incorrect, as the DNA end agrees better with TRBJ2-5. The CDR3 has 14 residues. Germline-derived CDR1 and CDR2 are MGHRA and YSYEKL.

The CDR3 DNA reads TGTGCCAGCAGCACACTAGCGGGGGGGGAGGAGCAGTACTTC. Translation gives CASSTLAGGEEQYF. The chain carries TRBV3-1 and TRBJ2-7; 13 bases match TRBD2. The CDR3 covers 14 residues. V was pared by 5 bases and J by 7 bases, with 5 bases of the junction left unmatched. Germline CDR1 reads LGHDT; CDR2 reads YNNKEL (reference sequence).

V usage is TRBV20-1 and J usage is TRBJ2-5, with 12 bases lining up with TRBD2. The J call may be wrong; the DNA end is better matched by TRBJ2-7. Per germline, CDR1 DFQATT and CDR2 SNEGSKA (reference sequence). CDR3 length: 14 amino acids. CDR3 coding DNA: TGCAGTGCAGCCGAGACTAGCGGGAGATACGAGCAGTACTTC. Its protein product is CSAAETSGRYEQYF.

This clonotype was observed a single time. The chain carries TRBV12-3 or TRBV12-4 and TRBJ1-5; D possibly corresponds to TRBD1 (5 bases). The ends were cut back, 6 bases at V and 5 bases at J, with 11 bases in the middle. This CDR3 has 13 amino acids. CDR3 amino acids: CASRQGRDQPQHF. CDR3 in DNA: TGTGCCAGCAGGCAGGGACGGGATCAGCCCCAGCATTTT.

CDR3 sequence reads: CASSLVTGGPNEQFF. CDR3 nucleotides: TGTGCCAGCAGCTTAGTGACGGGAGGGCCAAATGAGCAGTTCTTC. The chain recombines TRBV7-9 with TRBJ2-1; 8 nucleotides agree with TRBD2. This CDR3 has 15 residues. The junction had 6 bases not matched to a gene; V was cut back by 1 base and J by 7 bases. Looked up from germline, CDR1 is SEHNR and CDR2 is FQNEAQ (reference sequence).

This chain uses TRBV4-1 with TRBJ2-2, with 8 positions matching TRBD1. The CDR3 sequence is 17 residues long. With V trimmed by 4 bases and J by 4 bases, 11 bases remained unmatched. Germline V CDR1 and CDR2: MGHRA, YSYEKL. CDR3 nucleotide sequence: TGCGCCAGCAGCCCAAACTACCCAGGGGGCGCCACCGGGGAGCTGTTTTTT. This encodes CASSPNYPGGATGELFF.

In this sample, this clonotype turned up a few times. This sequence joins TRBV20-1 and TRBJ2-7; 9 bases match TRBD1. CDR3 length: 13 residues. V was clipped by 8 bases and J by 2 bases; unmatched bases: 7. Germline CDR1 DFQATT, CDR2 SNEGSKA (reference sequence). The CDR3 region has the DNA TGCAGTCCCGGGACAGGGTTCACCTACGAGCAGTACTTC. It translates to CSPGTGFTYEQYF.

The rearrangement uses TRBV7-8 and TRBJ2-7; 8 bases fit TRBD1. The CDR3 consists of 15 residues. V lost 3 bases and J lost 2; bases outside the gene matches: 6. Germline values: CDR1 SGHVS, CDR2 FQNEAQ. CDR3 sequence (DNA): TGTGCCAGCAGCTTTCGACAGGGGAGGACCTACGAGCAGTACTTC. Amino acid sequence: CASSFRQGRTYEQYF.

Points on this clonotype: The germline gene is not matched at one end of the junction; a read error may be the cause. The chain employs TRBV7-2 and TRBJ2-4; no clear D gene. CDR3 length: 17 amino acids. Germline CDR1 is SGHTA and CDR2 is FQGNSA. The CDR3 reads CASSLGAEGWRKTIQYF. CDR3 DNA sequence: TGTGCCAGCAGCTTAGGGGCAGAAGGGTGGCGAAAAACCATTCAGTACTTC.

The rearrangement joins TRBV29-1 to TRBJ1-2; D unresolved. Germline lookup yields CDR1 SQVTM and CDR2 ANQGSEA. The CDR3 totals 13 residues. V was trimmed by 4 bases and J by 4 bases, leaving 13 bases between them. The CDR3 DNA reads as TGCAGCGTTGGATACCGCAACAGCTATGGCTACACCTTC. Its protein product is CSVGYRNSYGYTF.

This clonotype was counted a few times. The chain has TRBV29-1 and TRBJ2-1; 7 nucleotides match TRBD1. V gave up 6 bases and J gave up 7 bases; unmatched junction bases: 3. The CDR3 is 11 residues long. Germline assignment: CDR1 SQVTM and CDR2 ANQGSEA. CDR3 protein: CSVGQPNEQFF. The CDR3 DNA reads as TGCAGCGTGGGACAGCCGAATGAGCAGTTCTTC.

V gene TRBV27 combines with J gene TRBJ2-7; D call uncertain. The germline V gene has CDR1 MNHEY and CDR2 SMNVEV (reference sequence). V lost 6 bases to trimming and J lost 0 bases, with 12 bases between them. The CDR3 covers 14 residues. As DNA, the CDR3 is TGTGCCAGCAGGAAGAGTAGGAGCTCCTACGAGCAGTACTTC. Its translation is CASRKSRSSYEQYF.

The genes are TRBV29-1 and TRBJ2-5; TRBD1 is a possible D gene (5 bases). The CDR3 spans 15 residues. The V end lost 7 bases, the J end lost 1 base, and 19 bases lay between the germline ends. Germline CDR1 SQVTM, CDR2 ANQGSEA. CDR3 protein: CSAYRQGSSQETQYF. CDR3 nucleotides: TGCAGCGCTTATCGTCAGGGATCCTCCCAAGAGACCCAGTACTTC.

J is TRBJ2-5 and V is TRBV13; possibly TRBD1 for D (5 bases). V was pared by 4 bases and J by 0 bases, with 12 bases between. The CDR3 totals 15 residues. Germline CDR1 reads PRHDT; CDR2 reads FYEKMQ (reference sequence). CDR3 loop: CASSYQGQYQETQYF. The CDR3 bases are TGTGCCAGCAGCTACCAGGGCCAGTACCAAGAGACCCAGTACTTC. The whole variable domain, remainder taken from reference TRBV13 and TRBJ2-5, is AAGVIQSPRHLIKEKRETATLKCYPIPRHDTVYWYQQGPGQDPQFLISFYEKMQSDKGSIPDRFSAQQFSDYHSELNMSSLELGDSALYFCASSYQGQYQETQYFGPGTRLLVL.

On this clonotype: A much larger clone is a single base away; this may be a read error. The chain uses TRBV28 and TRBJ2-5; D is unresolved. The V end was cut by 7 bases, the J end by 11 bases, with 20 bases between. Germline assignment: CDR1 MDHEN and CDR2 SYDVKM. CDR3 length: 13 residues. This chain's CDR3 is CASKSSQPTEQYF. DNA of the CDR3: TGTGCCAGCAAGAGTTCTCAACCTACGGAGCAGTACTTC. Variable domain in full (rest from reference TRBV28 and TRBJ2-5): DVKVTQSSRYLVKRTGEKVFLECVQDMDHENMFWYRQDPGLGLRLIYFSYDVKMKEKGDIPEGYSVSREKKERFSLILESASTNQTSMYLCASKSSQPTEQYFGPGTRLLVL.

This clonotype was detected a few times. The CDR3: CASVSSADTQYF. Written as DNA, the CDR3 is TGTGCCAGCGTTTCGTCGGCAGATACGCAGTATTTT. V and J are TRBV3-1 and TRBJ2-3; D call uncertain. The germline gives CDR1 LGHDT, CDR2 YNNKEL (reference sequence). This CDR3 comprises 12 residues. Trimming took 8 bases from V and 4 from J, leaving 10 bases between them.